The 8 T cell receptor beta chains below come from one sample, sequenced in a study of cytomegalovirus exposure and HLA in healthy donors. Sequenced by immunoSEQ multiplex PCR; TCRdb stores in-frame clones only, minus some. The sample contains 70,000 to 95,000 clones, 93% of which appear only once. The sequencing sample was made of PBMCs. The receptors stem from a woman aged 25 to 45 in good health and CMV-seronegative.

The chain employs TRBV19 and TRBJ2-7, with a tentative D call TRBD1 (6 bases). Trimming took off 5 bases at V and 4 bases at J, with 18 bases between the two ends. The germline CDR1 and CDR2 sequences are LNHDA and SQIVND (reference sequence). CDR3 length: 15 residues. DNA of the CDR3: TGTGCCAGTAGTCCCGGGACATCTGTCGTTTACGAGCAGTACTTC. The encoded protein is CASSPGTSVVYEQYF.

The chain is built from TRBV5-5 and TRBJ2-1; 10 positions match TRBD2. V lost 4 bases, J lost 8 bases, and 3 bases stayed unmatched. Germline V gene sequence: CDR1 SGHKS, CDR2 YYEKEE (reference sequence). This CDR3 comprises 13 residues. CDR3 residues: CASSLAGVDEQFF. The CDR3 nucleotides are TGTGCCAGCAGCCTAGCGGGAGTGGATGAGCAGTTCTTC.

The CDR3 region is CASRAGESSGNTIYF. CDR3 DNA: TGTGCCAGCAGGGCAGGGGAGAGCTCTGGAAACACCATATATTTT. This rearrangement joins TRBV27 to TRBJ1-3; the D gene is possibly TRBD1 (6 bases). Germline loops: CDR1 MNHEY, CDR2 SMNVEV (reference sequence). This CDR3 is 15 amino acids long. V shed 6 bases and J shed 0 bases, with 12 bases lying between them.

The CDR3 is CASSFVGTGGYEQYF. In DNA, the CDR3 is TGTGCCAGCAGCTTTGTCGGAACAGGGGGCTACGAGCAGTACTTC. The chain uses TRBV11-1 and TRBJ2-7, with 8 positions matching TRBD1. Germline trimming cut 3 bases from V and 3 bases from J; bases unmatched to any gene: 7. Germline V gives CDR1 SGHAT, CDR2 FQDESV (reference sequence). This CDR3 is built from 15 residues. The full variable domain, its missing parts supplied by reference TRBV11-1 and TRBJ2-7, is EAEVAQSPRYKITEKSQAVAFWCDPISGHATLYWYRQILGQGPELLVQFQDESVVDDSQLPKDRFSAERLKGVDSTLKIQPAELGDSAMYLCASSFVGTGGYEQYFGPGTRLTVT.

The chain carries TRBV7-9 and TRBJ1-2, with D hard to call. Germline values: CDR1 SEHNR, CDR2 FQNEAQ (reference sequence). The CDR3 runs 14 residues. V lost 1 base and J lost 8, with 14 bases in between. The DNA of the CDR3 is TGTGCCAGCAGCTTAGAGTTGGGAGGGAACGGCTACACCTTC. Protein: CASSLELGGNGYTF.

This chain connects TRBV28 to TRBJ2-1; tentative D call: TRBD1 (5 bases). The germline CDR1 and CDR2 sequences are MDHEN and SYDVKM. The CDR3 spans 13 residues. V lost 6 bases and J 7 bases, leaving 13 bases between the germline ends. The DNA for the CDR3 is TGTGCCAGCAGCCAGGGCGGAGAGAATGAGCAGTTCTTC. Translation: CASSQGGENEQFF.

The gene calls are TRBV5-6 and TRBJ2-3, with 9 bases matching TRBD1. The CDR3 runs to 15 residues. V gave up 3 bases and J gave up 3 bases; unmatched junction bases: 5. Germline values: CDR1 SGHDT, CDR2 YYEEEE. The CDR3 reads CASSYGQGWTDTQYF. The DNA for the CDR3 is TGTGCCAGCAGCTACGGACAGGGGTGGACAGATACGCAGTATTTT.

This clone was observed a single time. The chain recombines TRBV30 with TRBJ2-7; TRBD1 is a possible D gene (6 bases). Trimming stripped 3 bases from V and 2 bases from J, with 11 bases between. This CDR3 contains 13 residues. The germline V gene encodes CDR1 GTSNPN and CDR2 SVGIG (reference sequence). The CDR3 coding sequence is TGTGCCTGGAGCGGGACACGACCCTACGAGCAGTACTTC. Amino acid sequence: CAWSGTRPYEQYF. The variable domain in full, completed from reference TRBV30 and TRBJ2-7, reads SQTIHQWPATLVQPVGSPLSLECTVEGTSNPNLYWYRQAAGRGLQLLFYSVGIGQISSEVPQNLSASRPQDRQFILSSKKLLLSDSGFYLCAWSGTRPYEQYFGPGTRLTVT.